This T cell receptor (beta chain) comes out of a study of blood T cell repertoires in COVID-19. Looking at the study overall: PBMCs, B-cell-depleted T cells, or T cells were the source of the cDNA or gDNA that made up the material.

Per the study methods: Estimation of nucleated cell counts was performed using reference gene primer amplification. Here immunoSEQ multiplex PCR was the method, and the copy in TCRdb shows in-frame clones only, minus some. Clone size and the V and J calls come from that table; the DNA yielded D and trimming. In the table there are over 70,000 clones, approximately 89% of which are singletons. Germline V CDR1 and CDR2: SGHRS, YFSETQ. Unmatched junction bases numbered 9, after V lost 4 bases and J lost 5 bases. The CDR3 totals 16 residues. Sequenced: peripheral blood. The receptor was derived from an elderly woman with acute or convalescent COVID-19. This chain connects TRBV5-1 to TRBJ1-1, with 12 bases identical to TRBD1. Written as DNA, the CDR3 is TGCGCCAGCAGCCTGGGACAGGGGGCGATTTATACTGAAGCTTTCTTT. Its translation: CASSLGQGAIYTEAFF.